This TCR beta chain was observed in a study of OX40 agonist ivuxolimab in advanced cancers. TCRdb's copy holds only in-frame clones and misses some; the assay was immunoSEQ multiplex PCR. The data contain about 110,000 clones, 80% to 95% of them singletons. Study-level points and caveats: The 0.1-3.0 mg/kg partial responders had among the lowest clonal expansion. With doses of 0.1 to 3.0 mg/kg, CD4+ and CD8+ blood T cells had undergone clonal expansion by week 6. CD8+ T cells showed, on average, more clonal expansion than CD4+ cells.

As regards this clone: Its antigen is unidentified.

Germline V lookup: CDR1 MNHNS, CDR2 SASEGT. Trimming removed 7 bases at V and 3 bases at J, with 12 bases between. The CDR3 contains 13 residues. Autoimmune disease history or systemic immunosuppression excluded patients. The J gene is TRBJ1-1, the V gene TRBV6-1; D uncertain. The sequences come from CD4+ or CD8+ T cells sorted from blood, collected in a trial of the OX40 agonist ivuxolimab. The source of this sequence is an adult with an advanced solid tumor such as melanoma, head and neck, liver or kidney cancer. Here the CDR3 reads CASTSSGYTEAFF. In nucleotides, the CDR3 is TGTGCCAGCACTTCATCAGGCTACACTGAAGCTTTCTTT.